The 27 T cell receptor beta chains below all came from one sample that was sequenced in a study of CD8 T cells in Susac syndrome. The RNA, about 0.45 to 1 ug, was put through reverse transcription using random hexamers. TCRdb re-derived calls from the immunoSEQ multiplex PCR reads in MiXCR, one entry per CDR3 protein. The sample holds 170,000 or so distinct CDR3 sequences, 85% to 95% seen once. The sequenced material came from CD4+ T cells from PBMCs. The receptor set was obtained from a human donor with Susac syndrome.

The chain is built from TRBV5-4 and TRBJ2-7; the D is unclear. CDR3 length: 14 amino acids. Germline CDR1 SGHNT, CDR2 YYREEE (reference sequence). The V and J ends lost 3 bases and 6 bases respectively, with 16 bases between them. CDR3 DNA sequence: TGTGCCAGCAGCTCACCCGACCCTACCCGCGAGCAGTACTTC. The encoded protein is CASSSPDPTREQYF.

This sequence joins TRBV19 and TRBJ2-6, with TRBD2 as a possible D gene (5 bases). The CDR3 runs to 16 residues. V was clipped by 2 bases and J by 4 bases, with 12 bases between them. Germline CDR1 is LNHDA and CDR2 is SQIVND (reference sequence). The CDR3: CASSISGVSGANVLTF. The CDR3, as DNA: TGTGCCAGTAGTATATCCGGGGTCTCCGGGGCCAACGTCCTGACTTTC.

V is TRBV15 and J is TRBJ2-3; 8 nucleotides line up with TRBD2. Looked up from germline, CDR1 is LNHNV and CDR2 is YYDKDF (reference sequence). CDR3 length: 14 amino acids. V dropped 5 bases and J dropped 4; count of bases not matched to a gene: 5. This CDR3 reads CATSYSGDADTQYF. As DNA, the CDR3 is TGTGCCACCAGCTATAGCGGGGACGCAGATACGCAGTATTTT.

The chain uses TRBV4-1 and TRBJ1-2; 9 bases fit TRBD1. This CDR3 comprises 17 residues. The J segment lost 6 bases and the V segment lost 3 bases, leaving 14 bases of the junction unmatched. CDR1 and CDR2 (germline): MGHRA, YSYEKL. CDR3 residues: CASSHRPRQGVRHGYTF. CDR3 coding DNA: TGCGCCAGCAGCCATAGGCCCCGACAGGGGGTGAGGCATGGCTACACCTTC.

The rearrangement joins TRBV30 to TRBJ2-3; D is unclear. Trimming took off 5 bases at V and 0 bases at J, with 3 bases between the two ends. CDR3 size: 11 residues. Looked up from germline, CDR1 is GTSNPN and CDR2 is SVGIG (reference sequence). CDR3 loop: CAWGSTDTQYF. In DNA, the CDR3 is TGTGCCTGGGGTAGCACAGATACGCAGTATTTT.

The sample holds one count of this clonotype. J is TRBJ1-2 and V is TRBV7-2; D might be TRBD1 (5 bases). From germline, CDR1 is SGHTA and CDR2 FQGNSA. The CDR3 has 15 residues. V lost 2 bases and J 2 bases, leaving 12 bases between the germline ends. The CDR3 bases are TGTGCCAGCAGCTTACCGGGACGGGTAAACTATGGCTACACCTTC. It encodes CASSLPGRVNYGYTF.

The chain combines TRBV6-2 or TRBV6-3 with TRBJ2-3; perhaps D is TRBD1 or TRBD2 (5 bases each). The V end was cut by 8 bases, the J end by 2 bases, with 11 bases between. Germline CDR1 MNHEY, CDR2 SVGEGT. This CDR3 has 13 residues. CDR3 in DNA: TGTGCCAGCGGGACGGGCTTCACAGATACGCAGTATTTT. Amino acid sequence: CASGTGFTDTQYF.

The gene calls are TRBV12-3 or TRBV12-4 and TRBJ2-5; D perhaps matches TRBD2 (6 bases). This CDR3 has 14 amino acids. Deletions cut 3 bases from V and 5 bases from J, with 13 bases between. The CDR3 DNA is TGTGCCAGCAGTTTTTATTCTAGCGAGGAGACCCAGTACTTC. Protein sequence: CASSFYSSEETQYF.

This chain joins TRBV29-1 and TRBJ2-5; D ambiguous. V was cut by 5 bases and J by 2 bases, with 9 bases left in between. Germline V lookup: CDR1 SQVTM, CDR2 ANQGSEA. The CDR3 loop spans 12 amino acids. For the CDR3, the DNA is TGCAGCGTTACCGGGCCGCAAGAGACCCAGTACTTC. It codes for CSVTGPQETQYF.

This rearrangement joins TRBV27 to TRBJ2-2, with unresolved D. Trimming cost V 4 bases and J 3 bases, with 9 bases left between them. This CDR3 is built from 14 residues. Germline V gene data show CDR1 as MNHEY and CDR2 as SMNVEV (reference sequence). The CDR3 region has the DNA TGTGCCAGCAGTTCGCCCGGGTACACCGGGGAGCTGTTTTTT. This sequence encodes CASSSPGYTGELFF.

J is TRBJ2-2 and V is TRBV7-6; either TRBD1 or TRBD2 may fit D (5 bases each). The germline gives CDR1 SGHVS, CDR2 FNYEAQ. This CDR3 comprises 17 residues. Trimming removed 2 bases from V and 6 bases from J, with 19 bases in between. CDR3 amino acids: CASSLRLGVGTAGELFF. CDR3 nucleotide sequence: TGTGCCAGCAGCTTACGGCTGGGGGTCGGTACTGCCGGGGAGCTGTTTTTT.

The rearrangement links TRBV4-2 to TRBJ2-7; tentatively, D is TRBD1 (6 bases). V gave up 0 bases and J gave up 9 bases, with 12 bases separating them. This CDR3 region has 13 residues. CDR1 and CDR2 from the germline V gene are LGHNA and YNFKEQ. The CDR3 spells CASSQDRGGGQYF. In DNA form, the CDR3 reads TGTGCCAGCAGCCAAGATCGAGGGGGTGGGCAGTACTTC.

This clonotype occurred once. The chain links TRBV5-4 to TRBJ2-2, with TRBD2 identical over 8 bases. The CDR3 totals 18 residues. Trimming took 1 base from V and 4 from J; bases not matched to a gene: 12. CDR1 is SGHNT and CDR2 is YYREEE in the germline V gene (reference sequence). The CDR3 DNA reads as TGTGCCAGCAGCTTGCCGTTTAGAGCGGGAGCTAGCACCGGGGAGCTGTTTTTT. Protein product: CASSLPFRAGASTGELFF.

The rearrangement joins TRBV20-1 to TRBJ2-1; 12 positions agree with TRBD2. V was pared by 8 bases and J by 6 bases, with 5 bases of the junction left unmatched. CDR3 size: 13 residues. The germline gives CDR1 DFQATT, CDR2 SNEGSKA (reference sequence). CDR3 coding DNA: TGCAGTCGTCGACTAGCGGGGGTCAATGAGCAGTTCTTC. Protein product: CSRRLAGVNEQFF.

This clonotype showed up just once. The CDR3: CSARVYNEQFF. The CDR3 nucleotides read TGCAGTGCTAGAGTTTACAATGAGCAGTTCTTC. The chain couples TRBV20-1 to TRBJ2-1; D is undetermined. This CDR3 is built from 11 residues. The germline V and J ends were trimmed by 1 base and 4 bases, with 2 bases remaining between them. Germline loops: CDR1 DFQATT, CDR2 SNEGSKA (reference sequence).

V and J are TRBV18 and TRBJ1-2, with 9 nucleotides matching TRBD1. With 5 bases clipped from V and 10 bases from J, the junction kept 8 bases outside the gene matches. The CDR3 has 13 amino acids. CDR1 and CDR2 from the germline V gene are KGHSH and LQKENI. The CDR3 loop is CASSYRGPGTYTF. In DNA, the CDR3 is TGTGCCAGCTCATACAGGGGGCCCGGTACCTACACCTTC.

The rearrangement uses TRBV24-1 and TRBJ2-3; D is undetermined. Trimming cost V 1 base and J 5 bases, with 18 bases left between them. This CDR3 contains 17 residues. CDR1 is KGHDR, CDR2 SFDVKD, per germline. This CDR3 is CATSDFAHDTRGDTQYF. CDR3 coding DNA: TGTGCCACCAGTGATTTCGCCCACGACACGCGAGGAGATACGCAGTATTTT.

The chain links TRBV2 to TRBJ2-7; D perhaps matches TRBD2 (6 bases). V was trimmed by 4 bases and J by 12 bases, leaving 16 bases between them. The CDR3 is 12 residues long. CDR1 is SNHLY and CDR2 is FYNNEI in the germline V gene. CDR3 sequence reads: CASSAVVGTPYF. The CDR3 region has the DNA TGTGCCAGCAGTGCTGTGGTGGGGACTCCGTACTTC.

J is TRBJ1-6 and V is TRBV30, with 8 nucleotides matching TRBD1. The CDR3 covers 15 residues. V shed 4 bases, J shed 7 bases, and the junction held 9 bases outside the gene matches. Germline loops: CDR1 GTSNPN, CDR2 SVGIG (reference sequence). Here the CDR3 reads CAWTRDRTANSPLHF. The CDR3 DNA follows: TGTGCCTGGACCAGGGACAGGACTGCAAATTCACCCCTCCACTTT.

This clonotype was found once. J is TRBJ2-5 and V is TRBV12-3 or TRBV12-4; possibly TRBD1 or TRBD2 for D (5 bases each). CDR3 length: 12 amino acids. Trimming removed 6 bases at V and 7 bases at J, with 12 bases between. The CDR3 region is CASSRGRGTQYF. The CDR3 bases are TGTGCCAGCAGCCGGGGACGGGGGACCCAGTACTTC.

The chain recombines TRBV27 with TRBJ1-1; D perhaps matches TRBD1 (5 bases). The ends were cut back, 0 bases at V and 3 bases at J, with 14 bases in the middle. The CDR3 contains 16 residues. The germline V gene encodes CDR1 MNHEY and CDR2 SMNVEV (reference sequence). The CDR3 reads CASSLSPGAGYTEAFF. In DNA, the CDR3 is TGTGCCAGCAGTTTATCTCCTGGGGCAGGGTACACTGAAGCTTTCTTT.

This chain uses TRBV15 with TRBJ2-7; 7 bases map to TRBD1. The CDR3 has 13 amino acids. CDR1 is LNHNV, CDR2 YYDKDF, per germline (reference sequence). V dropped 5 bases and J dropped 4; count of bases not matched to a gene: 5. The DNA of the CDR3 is TGTGCCACCAGCCGACAGGGATATTACGAGCAGTACTTC. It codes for CATSRQGYYEQYF.

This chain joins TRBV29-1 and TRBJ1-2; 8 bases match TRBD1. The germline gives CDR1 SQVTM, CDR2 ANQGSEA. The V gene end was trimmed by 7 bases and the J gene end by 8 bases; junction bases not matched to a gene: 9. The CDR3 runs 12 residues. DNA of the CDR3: TGCAGCGGATCCGGGACAGGAGGGGGCTACACCTTC. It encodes CSGSGTGGGYTF.

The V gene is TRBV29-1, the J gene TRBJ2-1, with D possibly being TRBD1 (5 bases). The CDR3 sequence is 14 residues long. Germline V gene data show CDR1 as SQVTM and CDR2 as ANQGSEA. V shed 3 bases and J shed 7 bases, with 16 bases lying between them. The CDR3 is CSVDNRPATNEQFF. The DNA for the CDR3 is TGCAGCGTTGATAACAGGCCGGCCACGAATGAGCAGTTCTTC.

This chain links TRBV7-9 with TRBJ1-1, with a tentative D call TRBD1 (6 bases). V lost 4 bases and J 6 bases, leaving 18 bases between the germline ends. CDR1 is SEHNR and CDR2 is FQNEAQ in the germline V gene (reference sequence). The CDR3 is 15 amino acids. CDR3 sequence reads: CASSSQTGIASEAFF. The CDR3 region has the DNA TGTGCCAGCAGCTCGCAAACAGGGATCGCGTCTGAAGCTTTCTTT.

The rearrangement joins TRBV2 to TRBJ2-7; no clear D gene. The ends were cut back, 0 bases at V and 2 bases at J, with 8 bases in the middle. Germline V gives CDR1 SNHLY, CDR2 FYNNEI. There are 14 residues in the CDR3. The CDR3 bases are TGTGCCAGCAGTGAAGCCCCAAACCCCTACGAGCAGTACTTC. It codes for CASSEAPNPYEQYF.

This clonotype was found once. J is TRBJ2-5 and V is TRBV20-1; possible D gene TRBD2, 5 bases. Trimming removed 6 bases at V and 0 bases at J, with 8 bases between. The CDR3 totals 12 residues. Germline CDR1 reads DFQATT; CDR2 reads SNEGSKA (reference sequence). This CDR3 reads CSAERDQETQYF. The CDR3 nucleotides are TGCAGTGCCGAGAGGGACCAAGAGACCCAGTACTTC.